This T cell receptor beta chain was recorded in a study of T cells in localized non-small cell lung cancer. Findings of the study overall: In adjacent lung, a median roughly 62 of the top 100 tumor clones were found. A higher density of T cells in blood coincided with extended overall survival. One tumor region alone was sequenced, and heterogeneity therefore remains possible.

Here immunoSEQ multiplex PCR was the method, and the copy in TCRdb shows in-frame clones only, minus some. Of over 25,000 clones listed, around 82% were seen once; the top ten hold roughly 31%. About this clone itself: The antigen is not known.

This CDR3 has 15 residues. V lost 5 bases to trimming and J lost 11 bases; unmatched junction nucleotides: 10. The germline gives CDR1 SEHNR, CDR2 FQNEAQ (reference sequence). The sample consisted of peripheral blood, taken before any cancer treatment. This TCR was sampled from a male donor aged 60 or over with stage II squamous cell lung carcinoma. The chain links TRBV7-9 to TRBJ2-1; TRBD2 matches at 12 bases. The CDR3 region is CASSLRTSGDAQQFF. DNA for the CDR3: TGTGCCAGCAGCCTCCGGACTAGCGGGGACGCTCAGCAGTTCTTC.